This T cell receptor beta chain was found in a study of T cell responses to AZD1222 COVID-19 vaccine. CDR1 and CDR2 from the germline V gene are MNHEY and SVGAGI. The CDR3 is made up of 12 amino acids. V gave up 4 bases and J gave up 9 bases, with 10 bases separating them. Clones were sequenced by immunoSEQ multiplex PCR, and TCRdb holds only the in-frame ones, with some missing. The sample lists 65,000 to 80,000 clones, roughly nine tenths seen once, with about 22% in the top ten. This clonotype was sampled from an adult in good health. The chain has TRBV6-5 and TRBJ2-1; no clear D. This sample comprised peripheral blood, obtained on day 0 of AZD1222 vaccination. CDR3 bases: TGTGCCAGCAGTTCTCCCTTAGCTGAGCAGTTCTTC. It translates to CASSSPLAEQFF.